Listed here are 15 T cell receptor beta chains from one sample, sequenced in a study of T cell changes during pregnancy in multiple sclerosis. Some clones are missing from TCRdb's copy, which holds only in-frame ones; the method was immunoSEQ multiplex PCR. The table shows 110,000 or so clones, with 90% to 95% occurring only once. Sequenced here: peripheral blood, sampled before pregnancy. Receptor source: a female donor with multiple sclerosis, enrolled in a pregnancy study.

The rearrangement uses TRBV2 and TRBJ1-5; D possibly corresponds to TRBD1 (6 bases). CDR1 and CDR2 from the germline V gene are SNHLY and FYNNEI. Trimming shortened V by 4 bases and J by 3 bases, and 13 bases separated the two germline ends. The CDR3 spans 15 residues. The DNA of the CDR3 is TGTGCCAGCAGTGGTAGACAGGAGGTCAATCAGCCCCAGCATTTT. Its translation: CASSGRQEVNQPQHF.

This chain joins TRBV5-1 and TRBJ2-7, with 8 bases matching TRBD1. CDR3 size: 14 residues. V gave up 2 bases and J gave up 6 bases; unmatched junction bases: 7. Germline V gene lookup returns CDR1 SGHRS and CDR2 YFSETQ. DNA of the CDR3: TGCGCCAGCAGCTTTGGGACAGGTCCTCTCGAGCAGTACTTC. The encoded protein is CASSFGTGPLEQYF.

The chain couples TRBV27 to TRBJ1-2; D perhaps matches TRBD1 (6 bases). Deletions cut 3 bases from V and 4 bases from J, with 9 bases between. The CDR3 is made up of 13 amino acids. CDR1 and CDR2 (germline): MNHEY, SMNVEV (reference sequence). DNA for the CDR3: TGTGCCAGCAGTTTCGACAGGTTCTATGGCTACACCTTC. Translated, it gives CASSFDRFYGYTF.

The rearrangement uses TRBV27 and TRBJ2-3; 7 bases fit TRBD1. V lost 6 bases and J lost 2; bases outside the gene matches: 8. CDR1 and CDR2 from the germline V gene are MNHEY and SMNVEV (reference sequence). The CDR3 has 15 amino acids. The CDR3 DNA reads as TGTGCCAGCAGCCACCAGGGGGATTTCACAGATACGCAGTATTTT. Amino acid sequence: CASSHQGDFTDTQYF.

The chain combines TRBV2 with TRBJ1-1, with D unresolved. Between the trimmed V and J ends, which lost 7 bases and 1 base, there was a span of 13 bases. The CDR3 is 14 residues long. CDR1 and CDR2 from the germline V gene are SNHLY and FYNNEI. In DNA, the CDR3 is TGTGCCAGCACCTACGGGGAAAAGAACACTGAAGCTTTCTTT. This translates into CASTYGEKNTEAFF.

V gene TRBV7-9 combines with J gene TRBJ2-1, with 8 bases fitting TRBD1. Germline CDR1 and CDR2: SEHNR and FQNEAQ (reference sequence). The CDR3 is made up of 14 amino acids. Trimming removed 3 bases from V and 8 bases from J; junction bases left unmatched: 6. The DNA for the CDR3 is TGTGCCAGCAGCTTGACAGGGGCCCCCGATGAGCAGTTCTTC. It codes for CASSLTGAPDEQFF.

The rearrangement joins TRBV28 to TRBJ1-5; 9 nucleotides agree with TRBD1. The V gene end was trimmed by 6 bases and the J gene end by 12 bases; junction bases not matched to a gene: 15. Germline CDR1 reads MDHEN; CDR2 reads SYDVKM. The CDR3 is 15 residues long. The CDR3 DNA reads TGTGCCAGCAGCCTGGACAGGGGCGGACCCAAGCTCCAGCATTTT. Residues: CASSLDRGGPKLQHF.

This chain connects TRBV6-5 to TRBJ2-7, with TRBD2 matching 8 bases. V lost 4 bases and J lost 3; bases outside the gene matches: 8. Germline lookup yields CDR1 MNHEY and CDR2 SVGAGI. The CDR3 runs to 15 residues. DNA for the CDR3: TGTGCCAGCAGTTCCGGGGTAGCGGGGCTCTACGAGCAGTACTTC. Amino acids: CASSSGVAGLYEQYF.

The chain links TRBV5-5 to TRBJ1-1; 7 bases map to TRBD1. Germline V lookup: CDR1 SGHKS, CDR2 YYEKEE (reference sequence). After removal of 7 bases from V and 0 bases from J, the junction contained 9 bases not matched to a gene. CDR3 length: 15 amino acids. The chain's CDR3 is CASAFLDRLNTEAFF. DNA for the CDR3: TGTGCCAGCGCTTTCTTGGACAGGTTGAACACTGAAGCTTTCTTT.

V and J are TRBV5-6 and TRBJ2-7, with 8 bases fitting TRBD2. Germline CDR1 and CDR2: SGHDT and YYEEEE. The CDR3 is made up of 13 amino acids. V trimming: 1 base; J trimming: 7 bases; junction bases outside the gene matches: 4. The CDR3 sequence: CASSLSGRGEQYF. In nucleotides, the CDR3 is TGTGCCAGCAGCTTGAGCGGGAGAGGGGAGCAGTACTTC.

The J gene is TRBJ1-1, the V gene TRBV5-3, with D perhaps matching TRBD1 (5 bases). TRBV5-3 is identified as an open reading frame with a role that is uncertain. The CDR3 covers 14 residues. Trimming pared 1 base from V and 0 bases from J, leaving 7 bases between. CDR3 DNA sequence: TGTGCCAGAAGCTTGCAGGGTGTGAACACTGAAGCTTTCTTT. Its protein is CARSLQGVNTEAFF.

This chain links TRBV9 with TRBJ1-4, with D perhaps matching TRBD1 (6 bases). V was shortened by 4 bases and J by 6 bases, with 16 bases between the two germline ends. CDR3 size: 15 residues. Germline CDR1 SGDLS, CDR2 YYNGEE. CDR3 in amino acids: CASSPHQGIDEKLFF. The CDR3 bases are TGTGCCAGCAGCCCCCACCAGGGGATTGATGAAAAACTGTTTTTT.

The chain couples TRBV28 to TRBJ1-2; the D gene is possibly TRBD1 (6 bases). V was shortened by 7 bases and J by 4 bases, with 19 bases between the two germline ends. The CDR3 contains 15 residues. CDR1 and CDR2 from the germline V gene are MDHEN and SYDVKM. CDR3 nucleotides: TGTGCCAGCAATCATCCGGACAGAGACTTCTATGGCTACACCTTC. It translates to CASNHPDRDFYGYTF.

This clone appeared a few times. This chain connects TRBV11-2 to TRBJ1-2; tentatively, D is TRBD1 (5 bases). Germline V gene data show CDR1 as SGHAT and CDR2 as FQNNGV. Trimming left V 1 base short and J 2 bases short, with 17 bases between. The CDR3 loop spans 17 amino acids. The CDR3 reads CASSLAAGWLRNYGYTF. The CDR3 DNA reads TGTGCCAGCAGCTTAGCGGCAGGGTGGTTAAGAAACTATGGCTACACCTTC.

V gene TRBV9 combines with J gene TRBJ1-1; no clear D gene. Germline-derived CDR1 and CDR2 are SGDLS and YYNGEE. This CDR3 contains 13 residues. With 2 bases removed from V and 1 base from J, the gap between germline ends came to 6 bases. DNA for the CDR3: TGTGCCAGCAGCGTGAACTCGAACACTGAAGCTTTCTTT. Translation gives CASSVNSNTEAFF.